What follows are 8 T cell receptor beta chains derived from one specimen sequenced in a study of beta chain features in type 1 diabetes. What was sequenced were expressed TCRB transcripts, since all of the isolated RNA had been reverse transcribed. Measured with immunoSEQ multiplex PCR; TCRdb has only the in-frame clones, and not every one. The sample consists of almost 350,000 clones, about 20% of them appearing once. Material: naive CD4+ T cells from blood. All receptors come from a woman aged 18-29 years in good health.

The rearrangement links TRBV4-1 to TRBJ2-5; 9 bases match TRBD2. This CDR3 has 17 residues. Germline trimming cut 0 bases from V and 5 bases from J; bases unmatched to any gene: 10. In germline, CDR1 is MGHRA, CDR2 YSYEKL. The CDR3 sequence is CASSQEAASGTGETQYF. CDR3 DNA sequence: TGCGCCAGCAGCCAAGAGGCGGCTAGCGGGACGGGGGAGACCCAGTACTTC.

This clone was counted a few times. The rearrangement links TRBV30 to TRBJ1-5; TRBD1 is a possible D gene (5 bases). The germline V and J ends were trimmed by 5 bases and 4 bases, with 12 bases remaining between them. CDR3 size: 13 residues. Looked up from germline, CDR1 is GTSNPN and CDR2 is SVGIG (reference sequence). The CDR3 loop is CAWAMGGNQPQHF. CDR3 sequence (DNA): TGTGCCTGGGCTATGGGGGGTAATCAGCCCCAGCATTTT.

This clone was detected a few times. The chain carries TRBV29-1 and TRBJ2-3; TRBD2 aligns across 9 bases. In germline, CDR1 is SQVTM, CDR2 ANQGSEA. V shed 6 bases and J 5 bases; nucleotides not matched to a gene: 18. There are 17 residues in the CDR3. The DNA of the CDR3 is TGCAGCGTGCACCGGGGTACTAGCGGGTGGTCAGGAGATACGCAGTATTTT. It yields the protein CSVHRGTSGWSGDTQYF.

This clone has only a few counts. The rearrangement links TRBV14 to TRBJ2-3; possibly TRBD2 for D (6 bases). V was clipped by 4 bases and J by 3 bases, with 14 bases between them. Germline values: CDR1 SGHDN, CDR2 FVKESK. This CDR3 comprises 15 residues. The CDR3 nucleotides are TGTGCCAGCAGCCCCCGACGCGGGATAACAGATACGCAGTATTTT. Translating it yields CASSPRRGITDTQYF.

In this sample, this clone turned up a few times. The V gene is TRBV19, the J gene TRBJ1-2, with D perhaps TRBD1 (5 bases). V lost 2 bases and J 4 bases, leaving 8 bases between the germline ends. Germline CDR1 and CDR2: LNHDA and SQIVND (reference sequence). This CDR3 spans 13 amino acids. The CDR3 DNA follows: TGTGCCAGTAGTATAAAGACAGTCTATGGCTACACCTTC. Translating it yields CASSIKTVYGYTF. The complete variable domain, with remaining parts taken from reference TRBV19 and TRBJ1-2, reads DGGITQSPKYLFRKEGQNVTLSCEQNLNHDAMYWYRQDPGQGLRLIYYSQIVNDFQKGDIAEGYSVSREKKESFPLTVTSAQKNPTAFYLCASSIKTVYGYTFGSGTRLTVV.

This clone was picked up a small number of times. The V call is TRBV7-9, the J call TRBJ2-7; D is possibly TRBD2 (5 bases). CDR1 and CDR2 (germline): SEHNR, FQNEAQ (reference sequence). The CDR3 extends over 16 amino acids. With 6 bases removed from V and 0 bases from J, the gap between germline ends came to 18 bases. This CDR3 is CASRLLPGFGSYEQYF. Here the CDR3 DNA reads TGTGCCAGCAGACTCCTCCCGGGGTTCGGCTCCTACGAGCAGTACTTC.

This clone occurred a few times. The chain combines TRBV7-9 with TRBJ2-5, with 12 bases lining up with TRBD2. This CDR3 comprises 14 residues. Germline V lookup: CDR1 SEHNR, CDR2 FQNEAQ (reference sequence). J gave up 5 bases and V 5 bases, and 3 bases lay outside the gene matches. CDR3 nucleotide sequence: TGTGCCAGCAGCACAGGGACTAGCGGGGAGACCCAGTACTTC. This gives the protein CASSTGTSGETQYF.

This clone was recorded a few times. V and J are TRBV5-1 and TRBJ2-1; D is undetermined. Germline CDR1 is SGHRS and CDR2 is YFSETQ. This CDR3 comprises 12 residues. V gave up 1 base and J gave up 10 bases, with 9 bases separating them. Here the CDR3 reads CASSLSREEQFF. CDR3 sequence (DNA): TGCGCCAGCAGCTTGAGCCGTGAGGAGCAGTTCTTC.